Following are 11 T cell receptor beta chains from one sample sequenced in a study of Graves' ophthalmopathy and Graves' hyperthyroidism. Amplified material comprised TCR beta CDR3 regions derived from RNA transcripts. Second-round multiplex PCR came after a first-round RT-PCR that employed HTBI primers. TCRdb reprocessed the multiplex PCR reads via MiXCR and lists one record per CDR3 protein. This repertoire shows about 370,000 distinct CDR3 sequences, approximately 20% found once; its top ten account for approximately 1.4%. Material: peripheral blood. These TCRs come from a woman aged 18-29 years with Graves' ophthalmopathy.

This clonotype was seen many times. J is TRBJ1-1 and V is TRBV7-2; the D is unclear. The CDR3 loop spans 15 amino acids. Trimming pared 3 bases from V and 0 bases from J, leaving 11 bases between. CDR1 SGHTA and CDR2 FQGNSA come from the germline V gene. DNA for the CDR3: TGTGCCAGCAGCTTGCCCGGCCTCATGAACACTGAAGCTTTCTTT. Protein product: CASSLPGLMNTEAFF.

The chain couples TRBV6-2 or TRBV6-3 to TRBJ2-4; D may correspond to TRBD1 or TRBD2 (7 bases each). The CDR3 sequence is 17 residues long. The V end lost 2 bases, the J end lost 6 bases, and 20 bases lay between the germline ends. Germline CDR1 is MNHEY and CDR2 is SVGEGT. In DNA form, the CDR3 reads TGTGCCAGCAGTTACCCCGGACCGACAGGGAGGGGAAACATTCAGTACTTC. It encodes CASSYPGPTGRGNIQYF.

The gene calls are TRBV19 and TRBJ1-1; D is possibly TRBD1 (5 bases). Per the germline V gene, CDR1 is LNHDA and CDR2 is SQIVND (reference sequence). This CDR3 has 14 amino acids. With 6 bases removed from V and 2 bases from J, the gap between germline ends came to 13 bases. In nucleotides, the CDR3 is TGTGCCAGTAGCATGACAGACCTCAACACTGAAGCTTTCTTT. As protein: CASSMTDLNTEAFF.

This clonotype was detected many times. The chain combines TRBV30 with TRBJ1-2, with D possibly matching TRBD1 (5 bases). The CDR3 is 12 amino acids. CDR1 and CDR2 (germline): GTSNPN, SVGIG (reference sequence). Trimming removed 3 bases at V and 7 bases at J, with 12 bases between. CDR3 sequence (DNA): TGTGCCTGGAGCCGACAGCAACTTGGCTACACCTTC. This translates into CAWSRQQLGYTF.

Many counts were recorded for this clonotype. This rearrangement joins TRBV19 to TRBJ2-7, with D tentatively TRBD2 (6 bases). V lost 5 bases, J lost 0 bases, and 14 bases lay in between. This CDR3 comprises 15 residues. Germline V gene sequence: CDR1 LNHDA, CDR2 SQIVND (reference sequence). The CDR3 loop reads CASSGGTAVSYEQYF. In DNA form, the CDR3 reads TGTGCCAGTAGTGGGGGGACCGCCGTCTCCTACGAGCAGTACTTC.

This clonotype was counted ten times or more. This chain joins TRBV29-1 and TRBJ1-2, with 10 bases that match TRBD1. CDR1 is SQVTM, CDR2 ANQGSEA, per germline. The CDR3 is 15 residues long. V lost 4 bases and J lost 4; bases outside the gene matches: 9. Here the CDR3 reads CSVGLLTGGSYGYTF. CDR3 nucleotides: TGCAGCGTTGGCCTGCTGACAGGGGGCAGCTATGGCTACACCTTC.

The gene calls are TRBV11-1 and TRBJ2-7; TRBD1 is a possible D gene (6 bases). Germline V gene data show CDR1 as SGHAT and CDR2 as FQDESV (reference sequence). V shed 4 bases and J shed 3 bases, with 19 bases lying between them. The CDR3 spans 16 residues. In DNA, the CDR3 is TGTGCCAGCAGCTCGTTTGTAGGACAGAGTATCTACGAGCAGTACTTC. Translation gives CASSSFVGQSIYEQYF.

The CDR3 sequence: CASSQSNNQETQYF. The CDR3 DNA reads as TGTGCCAGCAGCCAATCCAACAACCAAGAGACCCAGTACTTC. This sequence joins TRBV2 and TRBJ2-5, with D hard to call. Trimming took 6 bases from V and 0 from J, leaving 11 bases between them. CDR3 length: 14 amino acids. Looked up from germline, CDR1 is SNHLY and CDR2 is FYNNEI.

The table lists this clonotype with many counts. The chain links TRBV6-2 or TRBV6-3 to TRBJ2-4, with D perhaps given as TRBD1 or TRBD2 (5 bases each). There are 16 residues in the CDR3. Trimming left V 0 bases short and J 9 bases short, with 18 bases between. The germline V gene has CDR1 MNHEY and CDR2 SVGEGT. CDR3 nucleotides: TGTGCCAGCAGTTACTCGGGACGCGGCAAGAGGGGCATTCAGTACTTC. It yields the protein CASSYSGRGKRGIQYF.

This clonotype was detected many times. The chain couples TRBV28 to TRBJ2-5; TRBD2 aligns across 11 bases. The CDR3 spans 16 residues. CDR1 and CDR2 (germline): MDHEN, SYDVKM. The junction had 6 bases not matched to a gene; V was cut back by 6 bases and J by 0 bases. CDR3 region: CASSWASGGYQETQYF. The DNA of the CDR3 is TGTGCCAGCAGCTGGGCTAGCGGGGGGTACCAAGAGACCCAGTACTTC.

This clonotype was recorded many times. The rearrangement uses TRBV2 and TRBJ2-7; D possibly corresponds to TRBD1 (6 bases). The CDR3 contains 14 residues. The V end was cut by 2 bases, the J end by 0 bases, with 8 bases between. Germline V gene data show CDR1 as SNHLY and CDR2 as FYNNEI. The CDR3 region is CASSEMGASYEQYF. CDR3 DNA sequence: TGTGCCAGCAGTGAAATGGGGGCCTCCTACGAGCAGTACTTC. Together with reference TRBV2 and TRBJ2-7, the CDR3 gives the full variable domain: EPEVTQTPSHQVTQMGQEVILRCVPISNHLYFYWYRQILGQKVEFLVSFYNNEISEKSEIFDDQFSVERPDGSNFTLKIRSTKLEDSAMYFCASSEMGASYEQYFGPGTRLTVT.